This TCR beta chain comes out of a study of blood T cell repertoires in COVID-19 (dated by TCRdb to about 2020). For the study in its entirety: The collaborator samples originated in the United States, Italy and Spain and spanned the acute and convalescent phases of COVID-19. The material from the prospective study consisted of cDNA or gDNA derived from T cells, B-cell-depleted T cells, or PBMCs. Deeply sampled blood TCRbeta repertoires from subjects exposed to, actively infected with, or recovered from COVID-19 were included in the dataset. The repertoires were released in a freely available public database meant as a resource for research on the immune response to SARS-CoV-2. The samples were drawn from two sources: the first 160 participants of the ongoing ImmuneRACE study, and over 1,000 subjects contributed by 6 global collaborators. A de-identified subject ID, COVID-19 status, age in years and sex were almost always included in the sample metadata. Where available, HLA class I and class II types were taken from metadata supplied by the sample provider and were not determined by assay-based typing.

On this clone itself: What this receptor recognizes is not known. One base away lies a much larger clone, so this may be a sequencing read error.

The immunoSEQ Assay, a bias-controlled multiplex PCR, was used to amplify TCRbeta CDR3 regions from genomic DNA. The source study handled its data this way. Within the assay, amplification of reference gene primers was used to estimate how many nucleated cells each sample contained. Sequence reads were collapsed and filtered to measure the absolute abundance of every unique TCRbeta CDR3 rearrangement. For each sample, productive Simpson clonality was calculated as the square root of Simpson's diversity index over productive rearrangements. As stored in TCRdb, this immuneACCESS dataset retains in-frame rearrangements with V and J assigned. A fraction of the clones does not appear; measured against another copy, unresolved V genes explain less than half of the discrepancy, and the remainder lacks a known reason. Clonal size and the V and J genes are those of that table, whereas D and trimming came from the DNA. This sample lists roughly 240,000 clones; approximately 86% were detected once. The ten largest clones take up about 3.6% of the sample.

The paper's findings and limits, for the study overall: The amount of clinical and demographic metadata varied by source and participant and was provided uncurated.

Based on the germline V gene (reference sequence), the CDR1 and CDR2 sequences are MNHNY and SVGAGI. Trimming takes 6 bases from V and 0 bases from J, and the germline ends sit 4 bases apart. Reading from cysteine to phenylalanine, the CDR3 counts 12 amino acids. Only the CDR3 part of the read is kept: 36 bases, read in frame from the first base. Whole blood was collected in K2EDTA tubes by collaborating institutions according to the institutions' own protocols. For TCRbeta analysis, collaborators shipped samples as frozen whole blood, isolated PBMCs, or DNA extracted from either of those sample types.

The TCR originated in a young man with active or convalescent COVID-19. The chain uses TRBV6-6 and TRBJ2-3; the D gene is not confidently resolved. Sequenced sample: peripheral blood. The CDR3 has the sequence CASSPSTDTQYF. The DNA sequence reads TGTGCCAGCAGCCCTAGCACAGATACGCAGTATTTT.